This T cell receptor (beta chain) was profiled in a study of identical twins. Regarding the study as a whole: Analyses of zero insertions could, in part, be confounded by invariant MAIT and iNKT cells. Insertions were fewer in abundant cord blood beta clonotypes, whereas memory repertoires showed none of this pattern.

This clonotype was picked up a small number of times. Its cognate antigen is unknown. Losses at the gene ends were 5 bases for V and 2 bases for J; bases not matched to a gene: 4. The CDR3 contains 14 residues. CDR1 and CDR2 from the germline V gene are DFQATT and SNEGSKA (reference sequence). With template switching, a universal primer site was added, and the cDNA carried unique molecular identifiers. TCRdb analysed the 5' RACE reads with MiXCR anew, one entry per CDR3 protein. Among around 960,000 distinct CDR3 sequences listed, 9% to 15% were seen once. The sample was also reused in another study, on yellow fever vaccine responses in identical twins.

The material sequenced was PBMCs. This sequence originates from a young woman in good health. The chain joins TRBV20-1 to TRBJ2-3; TRBD2 agrees at 10 bases. CDR3 sequence (DNA): TGCAGTGCTGCTAGCGGGAGTCTCACAGATACGCAGTATTTT. This gives the protein CSAASGSLTDTQYF.